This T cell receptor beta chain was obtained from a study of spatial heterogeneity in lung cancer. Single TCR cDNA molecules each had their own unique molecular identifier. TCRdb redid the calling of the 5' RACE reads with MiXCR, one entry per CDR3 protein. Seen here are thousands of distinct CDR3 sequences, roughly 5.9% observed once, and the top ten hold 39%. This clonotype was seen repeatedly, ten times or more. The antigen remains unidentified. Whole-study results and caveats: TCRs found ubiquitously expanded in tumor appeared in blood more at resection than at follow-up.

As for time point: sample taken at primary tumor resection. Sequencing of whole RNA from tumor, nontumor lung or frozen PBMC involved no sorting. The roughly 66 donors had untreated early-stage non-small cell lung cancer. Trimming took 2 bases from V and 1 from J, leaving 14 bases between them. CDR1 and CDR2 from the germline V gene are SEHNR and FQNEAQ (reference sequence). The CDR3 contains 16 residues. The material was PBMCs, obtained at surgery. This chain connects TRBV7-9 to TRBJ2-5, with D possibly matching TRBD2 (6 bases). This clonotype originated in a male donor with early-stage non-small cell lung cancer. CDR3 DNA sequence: TGTGCCAGCAGCTTAAGACTAGATGTAGGCCAAGAGACCCAGTACTTC. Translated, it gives CASSLRLDVGQETQYF.